This TCR beta chain was sequenced in a study of T cell repertoires in cytomegalovirus infection. TCRdb ran MiXCR on the reads and lists one entry per CDR3 protein. The table includes approximately 150,000 distinct CDR3 sequences, 17% detected once. The CDR3 runs to 16 residues. Germline V gene sequence: CDR1 SEHNR, CDR2 FQNEAQ (reference sequence). V lost 1 base to trimming and J lost 6 bases, with 16 bases between them. This TCR derives from a human donor in good health (CMV status not recorded). Some clones in this sample may be carry-over from other donors' samples. The chain is built from TRBV7-9 and TRBJ1-5, with TRBD1 as a possible D gene (5 bases). The sample taken for sequencing was CD8+ T cells from PBMCs. The chain's CDR3 is CASSLGGDGRTQPQHF. DNA for the CDR3: TGTGCCAGCAGCTTAGGGGGGGACGGAAGAACTCAGCCCCAGCATTTT.